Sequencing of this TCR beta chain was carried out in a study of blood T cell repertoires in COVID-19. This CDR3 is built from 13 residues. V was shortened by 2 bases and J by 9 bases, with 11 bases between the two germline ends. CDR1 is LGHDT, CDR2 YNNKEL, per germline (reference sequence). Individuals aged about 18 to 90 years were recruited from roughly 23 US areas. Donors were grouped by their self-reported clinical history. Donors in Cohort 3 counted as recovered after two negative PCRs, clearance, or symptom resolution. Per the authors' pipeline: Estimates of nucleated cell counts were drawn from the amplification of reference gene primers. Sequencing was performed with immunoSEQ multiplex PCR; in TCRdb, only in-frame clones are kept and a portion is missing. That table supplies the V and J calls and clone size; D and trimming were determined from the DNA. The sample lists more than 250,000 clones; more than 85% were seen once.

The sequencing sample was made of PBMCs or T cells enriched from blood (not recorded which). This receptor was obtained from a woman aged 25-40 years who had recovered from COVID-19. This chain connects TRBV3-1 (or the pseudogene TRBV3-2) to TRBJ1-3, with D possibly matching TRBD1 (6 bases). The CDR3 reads CASSQKAGATIYF. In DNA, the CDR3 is TGTGCCAGCAGCCAAAAGGCAGGGGCCACCATATATTTT.